The rows below give T cell receptor beta chains drawn from one sample of a study of PD-L1 blockade in urothelial cancer. Method: immunoSEQ multiplex PCR; TCRdb's copy keeps in-frame clones and lacks some. The sample consists of tens of thousands of clones, 85% to 90% of them appearing once. The sequences come from PBMCs, collected around atezolizumab (anti-PD-L1) treatment. The source of these receptors is a man between 60 and 75 years old with urothelial cancer. Both conserved end residues are part of each CDR3. The order of the fields is D gene, V gene, CDR3 protein. The D gene is left open where the match is weak.

d_call: .; v_call: TRBV6-5; cdr3_aa: CASSLLALYNEQFF
d_call: .; v_call: TRBV7-7; cdr3_aa: CASSSYVGGSYNEQFF
d_call: TRBD2; v_call: TRBV5-4; cdr3_aa: CASSLEGTRRVTQYF
d_call: TRBD1; v_call: TRBV5-6; cdr3_aa: CASSRGQAIEAFF
d_call: TRBD1; v_call: TRBV7-2; cdr3_aa: CASSRQGSDIQYF
d_call: TRBD2; v_call: TRBV5-1; cdr3_aa: CASSSGTRNYNEQFF
d_call: .; v_call: TRBV6-1; cdr3_aa: CASSEETGNTEAFF
d_call: .; v_call: TRBV7-9; cdr3_aa: CASSFSASTDTQYF
d_call: TRBD2; v_call: TRBV11-2; cdr3_aa: CASSLDSPGTSGIENEQFF
d_call: TRBD2; v_call: TRBV7-9; cdr3_aa: CASSLDGLARKTQYF
d_call: .; v_call: TRBV6-5; cdr3_aa: CASTQGLTYEQYF
d_call: TRBD2; v_call: TRBV7-2; cdr3_aa: CASSLRSSSGITTDTQYF
d_call: TRBD2; v_call: TRBV18; cdr3_aa: CASSPGLAGSVEQYF
d_call: TRBD1; v_call: TRBV7-8; cdr3_aa: CASSFRDRGSEQYF
d_call: TRBD2; v_call: TRBV6-1; cdr3_aa: CASVRLAQSYNEQFF
d_call: .; v_call: TRBV14; cdr3_aa: CASSTRQVLSGYTF
d_call: TRBD1; v_call: TRBV5-4; cdr3_aa: CASSLVEGASEAFF
d_call: .; v_call: TRBV9; cdr3_aa: CASSVVERADTQYF
d_call: .; v_call: TRBV2; cdr3_aa: CASSGFRVSETQYF
d_call: TRBD2; v_call: TRBV5-1; cdr3_aa: CASSLALAGDNEQYF
d_call: TRBD2; v_call: TRBV11-2; cdr3_aa: CASSPAGETQYF
d_call: TRBD1; v_call: TRBV29-1; cdr3_aa: CSARGTGWQETQYF
d_call: .; v_call: TRBV20-1; cdr3_aa: CSASGEGYTF
d_call: .; v_call: TRBV5-3; cdr3_aa: CARSLEETQYF
d_call: .; v_call: TRBV27; cdr3_aa: CASSLSFGGGELFF
d_call: TRBD1; v_call: TRBV7-2; cdr3_aa: CASSITGTGEHEQYF
d_call: TRBD1; v_call: TRBV5-4; cdr3_aa: CASSSSGTANYGYTF
d_call: .; v_call: TRBV18; cdr3_aa: CASSIGTDTQYF
d_call: TRBD1; v_call: TRBV2; cdr3_aa: CASSVAGGIDTQYF
d_call: .; v_call: TRBV30; cdr3_aa: CAGITRNGDTQYF
d_call: .; v_call: TRBV6-1; cdr3_aa: CASSEGLRGSRYF
d_call: .; v_call: TRBV7-6; cdr3_aa: CASTADQASSYNEQFF
d_call: TRBD1; v_call: TRBV5-1; cdr3_aa: CASSLATGQETQYF
d_call: .; v_call: TRBV2; cdr3_aa: CASSELRALYEQYF
d_call: .; v_call: TRBV19; cdr3_aa: CASRTGTPMGYTF
d_call: .; v_call: TRBV19; cdr3_aa: CASSPGGGINQPQHF
d_call: TRBD2; v_call: TRBV30; cdr3_aa: CAWGRQLGLAGADTQYF
d_call: TRBD2; v_call: TRBV5-5; cdr3_aa: CASSPTSGGDRSYEQYF
d_call: TRBD1; v_call: TRBV2; cdr3_aa: CASSPRTGDTEAFF
d_call: .; v_call: TRBV6-1; cdr3_aa: CASSGAGYSNQPQHF
d_call: TRBD2; v_call: TRBV10-3; cdr3_aa: CAISVSGGAIDNEQFF
d_call: TRBD2; v_call: TRBV19; cdr3_aa: CASSPLGEGYNEQFF
d_call: .; v_call: TRBV19; cdr3_aa: CASLGLTSSRNTIYF
d_call: TRBD1; v_call: TRBV4-2; cdr3_aa: CASSPAGQGASNEQFF
d_call: TRBD2; v_call: TRBV4-3; cdr3_aa: CASSQGGLAGNYEQYF
d_call: .; v_call: TRBV19; cdr3_aa: CASGRAIQETQYF
d_call: TRBD2; v_call: TRBV2; cdr3_aa: CASSNSGRDSYNEQFF
d_call: .; v_call: TRBV2; cdr3_aa: CASSEESGIGYGYTF
d_call: .; v_call: TRBV2; cdr3_aa: CASRMTSPQTDTQYF
d_call: TRBD2; v_call: TRBV5-4; cdr3_aa: CASSLVRSGNTDTQYF
d_call: TRBD2; v_call: TRBV18; cdr3_aa: CASSPKGLALADTQYF
d_call: TRBD2; v_call: TRBV6-1; cdr3_aa: CASMEREVYEQYF
d_call: .; v_call: TRBV27; cdr3_aa: CASSWTWATGELFF
d_call: .; v_call: TRBV4-3; cdr3_aa: CASSQVAWGTGELFF
d_call: .; v_call: TRBV4-1; cdr3_aa: CASSQGQALSSYEQYF
d_call: .; v_call: TRBV7-3; cdr3_aa: CASSPGVEGTEAFF
d_call: TRBD2; v_call: TRBV2; cdr3_aa: CASSLTTSGANTQYF